This entry lists 2 T cell receptor beta chains sequenced from one sample in a study of T cell responses to AZD1222 COVID-19 vaccine. Repertoires were generated with immunoSEQ multiplex PCR, while TCRdb's copy carries only in-frame clones and drops some. Of 150,000 to 200,000 clones listed, approximately 93% are singletons. This specimen consisted of peripheral blood, obtained on day 0 of AZD1222 vaccination. The receptors were sampled from an adult in good health.

Concerning this clone: Compared with germline, one end of the junction differs, possibly owing to a read error. This chain links TRBV7-9 with TRBJ2-7; D is undetermined. Germline V CDR1 and CDR2: SEHNR, FQNEAQ (reference sequence). This CDR3 has 13 amino acids. CDR3 protein: CASTLPGSYEQYF. The CDR3 region has the DNA TGTGCCAGCACCTTACCGGGTTCCTACGAGCAGTACTTC.

This clone has only a few counts. The V gene is TRBV28, the J gene TRBJ2-7; D perhaps matches TRBD1 (6 bases). The germline V and J ends were trimmed by 8 bases and 6 bases, with 20 bases remaining between them. Per the germline V gene, CDR1 is MDHEN and CDR2 is SYDVKM. The CDR3 runs to 14 residues. CDR3 sequence reads: CASRPAGVFGEQYF. The DNA for the CDR3 is TGTGCCAGCCGTCCCGCAGGGGTATTCGGCGAGCAGTACTTC.